This T cell receptor (beta chain) derives from a study of vaccination effects on CD4 cells after COVID-19. Study conclusions and caveats: In the late period after vaccination, infection- and vaccine-induced clones contracted markedly.

V shed 5 bases and J shed 8 bases, with 15 bases lying between them. The CDR3 is 13 residues long. Remarks on this clone: The antigen is not known.

Ahead of sequencing, the ViraFEST assay grew antigen-specific CD4+ T cells using viral peptide pools. Following 10 days of culture, CD4+ T cells were isolated. Absence of prior SARS-CoV-2 infection characterized the vaccine recipients, who showed negative nucleocapsid antibodies. The table came from immunoSEQ multiplex PCR; TCRdb's copy has only in-frame clones and leaves some out. Of tens of thousands of clones listed, about four fifths are singletons. The sample here was CD4+ T cells from PBMCs cultured with HCoV-NL63 spike peptides, taken before COVID-19 vaccination. The sequence came from a human donor who received a COVID-19 vaccine. This chain connects TRBV12-3 or TRBV12-4 to TRBJ1-2, with D maybe TRBD1 (5 bases). The CDR3 sequence is CASSRNGTPGYTF. The DNA for the CDR3 is TGTGCCAGCAGTCGAAACGGGACTCCCGGCTACACCTTC.